The rows below give T cell receptor beta chains drawn from one sample of a study of naive and memory T cell subsets. MiXCR, applied by TCRdb to the 5' RACE reads, yields one record per CDR3 protein. The sample holds around 56,000 distinct CDR3 sequences, 7.6% seen once. The receptors here all came from a female donor in good health. Both conserved end residues are part of each CDR3. A D gene is named only where the DNA matches it firmly. Not every row has a clone size; where given, it reads once, few, many or a size class.

D gene	clone size	V gene	J gene	CDR3 DNA	CDR3 protein
.	once	TRBV6-2/TRBV6-3	TRBJ1-1	TGTTCCAGCAGTTACTCTCGGACTGAAGCTTTCTTT	CSSSYSRTEAFF
.	many	TRBV5-6	TRBJ1-5	TGTGCCAGCAGCTCAAGACAGACAAATCAGCCCCAGCATTTT	CASSSRQTNQPQHF
.	many	TRBV27	TRBJ2-5	TGTGCCAGCAGTTTTCGACCTAACAGAGGGACCCAGTACTTC	CASSFRPNRGTQYF
.	few	TRBV12-5	TRBJ1-1	TGTGCTAGTGGTTTGTCTTCCAGGGTGTACACTGAAGCTTTCTTT	CASGLSSRVYTEAFF
TRBD1	.	TRBV6-6	TRBJ1-1	TGTGCCAGCAGCCGGGACAGGGGGCGAGGCACTGAAGCTTTCTTT	CASSRDRGRGTEAFF
.	.	TRBV5-1	TRBJ2-7	TGCGCCAGCAGCTTGGCATTCCAGGGGTACGAGCAGTACTTC	CASSLAFQGYEQYF
.	once	TRBV5-4	TRBJ2-2	TGTGCCAGCAGCCCAAGGAGAGGGAACACCGGGGAGCTGTTTTTT	CASSPRRGNTGELFF
TRBD2	.	TRBV27	TRBJ2-1	TGTGCCAGCAGTTTTGGCGGGGGGCTTTCCAATGAGCAGTTCTTC	CASSFGGGLSNEQFF
.	few	TRBV11-1	TRBJ1-1	TGTGCCAGCAGCTTAGCTCTCGAAATCCCTGAAGCTTTCTTT	CASSLALEIPEAFF
.	few	TRBV6-5	TRBJ1-2	TGTGCCAGCAGAAACCGTGACGGGGACGGAGCTAACTATAAGGATAACTATGGCTACACCTTC	CASRNRDGDGANYKDNYGYTF
.	many	TRBV9	TRBJ1-1	TGTGCCAGCAGCGTAGCGGCGGCAGGGCCTAGGGCTTTCTTT	CASSVAAAGPRAFF
.	few	TRBV19	TRBJ2-7	TGTGCCAGTACCGAAAGGGCAGGGGGAGGCTACGAGCAGTACTTC	CASTERAGGGYEQYF
.	.	TRBV5-1	TRBJ2-3	TGCGCCAGCAGCCTAACCGCAAATACGCAGTATTTT	CASSLTANTQYF
.	many	TRBV4-3	TRBJ1-2	TGCGCCAGCAGCCAAGCTCCTTGGATGGGTGGCTACACCTTC	CASSQAPWMGGYTF
.	many	TRBV6-1	TRBJ1-2	TGTGCCAGCAGTGACAGGGGACTTTATGGCTACACCTTC	CASSDRGLYGYTF
.	few	TRBV19	TRBJ1-3	TGTGCCAGTTCGACAGGCAGCTCTGGAAACACCATATATTTT	CASSTGSSGNTIYF
.	few	TRBV6-4	TRBJ2-2	TGTGCCAGCGGGACATACAACACCGGGGAGCTGTTTTTT	CASGTYNTGELFF
TRBD1	.	TRBV30	TRBJ1-2	TGTGCCTGGAGTTCTATAAACAGGGGGCACTATGGCTACACCTTC	CAWSSINRGHYGYTF
TRBD1	.	TRBV27	TRBJ2-5	TGTGCCAGCAGTTTATCTAGACAGGGGTACTTCGAGACCCAGTACTTC	CASSLSRQGYFETQYF
TRBD2	.	TRBV7-9	TRBJ2-7	TGTGCCAGCAGTTTTTCCTTGACTAGCGGGGGATACGAGCAGTACTTC	CASSFSLTSGGYEQYF
.	few	TRBV5-1	TRBJ2-2	TGCGCCAGCAGCCTGGTGGGGTCCCTCACCGGGGAGCTGTTTTTT	CASSLVGSLTGELFF
.	.	TRBV5-4	TRBJ1-4	TGTGCCAGCAGCTTGATCGTGGGGGGCAGGGAAAAACTGTTTTTT	CASSLIVGGREKLFF
.	few	TRBV18	TRBJ1-1	TGTGCCAGCTCCGCCCAGGTTAACACTGAAGCTTTCTTT	CASSAQVNTEAFF
.	many	TRBV20-1	TRBJ2-1	TGCAGTGCGCTCCGAGACGGTCCCTACAATGAGCAGTTCTTC	CSALRDGPYNEQFF
TRBD1	few	TRBV5-5	TRBJ2-1	TGTGCCAGTCACCGAGGACAGGGGAACAATGAGCAGTTCTTC	CASHRGQGNNEQFF
.	many	TRBV7-9	TRBJ1-1	TGTGCCAGCAGCTTAGCATTGGACCCCGTCGCTTTCTTT	CASSLALDPVAFF
.	many	TRBV6-1	TRBJ1-5	TGTGCCAGCAGTGAAAACAGAGGGATTCAGCCCCAGCATTTT	CASSENRGIQPQHF
TRBD1	.	TRBV5-1	TRBJ1-4	TGCGCCAGCAGCCCACCACAGGGGGCACCCGAAAAACTGTTTTTT	CASSPPQGAPEKLFF